This T cell receptor (beta chain) was identified in a study of blood T cell repertoires in COVID-19. Study-level information: COVID-19 samples collected from the United States, Italy and Spain covered acute and convalescent phases.

The germline CDR1 and CDR2 sequences are SEHNR and FQNEAQ (reference sequence). There are 16 residues in the CDR3. The V and J ends lost 4 bases and 1 base, in that order; junction bases with no gene match: 4. Original analysis: Reference gene primer amplification yielded estimated nucleated cell counts. The assay was immunoSEQ multiplex PCR, and TCRdb's table has in-frame clones only and misses some. The DNA was the basis for D and trimming; V, J and clone size are from that table. The sample lists approximately 75,000 clones, approximately 80% occurring once. This TCR was sampled from a woman aged 45-60 years with acute or convalescent COVID-19. The sequencing sample was made of peripheral blood. This chain links TRBV7-9 with TRBJ2-5; 12 bases match TRBD2. The CDR3 bases are TGTGCCAGCAGCTCCATGACTAGCGGGGGCCAAGAGACCCAGTACTTC. Residues: CASSSMTSGGQETQYF.